Below are 15 T cell receptor beta chains sequenced from a single sample in a study of T cell changes during pregnancy in multiple sclerosis. Method: immunoSEQ multiplex PCR; TCRdb's copy keeps in-frame clones and lacks some. The table shows 73,000 or so clones, with about 90% occurring only once. This specimen was peripheral blood, taken in the second trimester of pregnancy. Receptors were obtained from a female donor with multiple sclerosis, enrolled in a pregnancy study.

CDR3 coding DNA: TGTGCCAGCAGCAGCGCCCAGGGGGTACGGGGCTACACCTTC. Protein product: CASSSAQGVRGYTF. The gene calls are TRBV7-2 and TRBJ1-2, with 7 nucleotides matching TRBD1. V shed 5 bases and J 8 bases; nucleotides not matched to a gene: 11. Per germline, CDR1 SGHTA and CDR2 FQGNSA. This CDR3 region has 14 residues.

The rearrangement joins TRBV7-8 to TRBJ2-7; 15 bases are shared with TRBD2. Germline V gives CDR1 SGHVS, CDR2 FQNEAQ. J gave up 6 bases and V 1 base, and 4 bases lay outside the gene matches. The CDR3 is 16 amino acids. The CDR3 DNA follows: TGTGCCAGCAGCTTAGTCCCGGGACTAGCGGGGGGCGAGCAGTACTTC. Translation: CASSLVPGLAGGEQYF.

The V call is TRBV18, the J call TRBJ2-3; TRBD2 matches at 11 bases. Germline lookup yields CDR1 KGHSH and CDR2 LQKENI. V trimming: 3 bases; J trimming: 4 bases; junction bases outside the gene matches: 9. The CDR3 length is 17 residues. This chain's CDR3 is CASSPVPPSGGSDTQYF. The CDR3 nucleotides are TGTGCCAGCTCACCCGTACCGCCTAGCGGGGGGTCAGATACGCAGTATTTT.

V and J are TRBV9 and TRBJ2-5; maybe TRBD2 (6 bases). Germline V gene data show CDR1 as SGDLS and CDR2 as YYNGEE. Trimming took 4 bases from V and 5 from J, leaving 12 bases between them. The CDR3 spans 13 residues. This CDR3 reads CASSQSRGETQYF. The CDR3 coding sequence is TGTGCCAGCAGCCAATCTCGGGGGGAGACCCAGTACTTC.

J is TRBJ1-1 and V is TRBV10-1; TRBD1 agrees at 7 bases. CDR3 size: 16 residues. Trimming took 5 bases from V and 1 from J; bases not matched to a gene: 10. CDR1 and CDR2 from the germline V gene are WNHNN and SYGVQD (reference sequence). The chain's CDR3 is CASSLRQGRKNTEAFF. The CDR3 nucleotides are TGCGCCAGCAGTCTTCGACAGGGTAGGAAGAACACTGAAGCTTTCTTT.

The chain recombines TRBV2 with TRBJ2-3, with TRBD2 identical over 8 bases. Germline V gene sequence: CDR1 SNHLY, CDR2 FYNNEI. There are 11 residues in the CDR3. Trimming cost V 11 bases and J 7 bases; bases outside gene matches: 5. DNA for the CDR3: TGTGCCGGGGGCGGGGGGAATACGCAGTATTTT. Translation gives CAGGGGNTQYF. Full variable domain (remainder filled in from reference TRBV2 and TRBJ2-3): EPEVTQTPSHQVTQMGQEVILRCVPISNHLYFYWYRQILGQKVEFLVSFYNNEISEKSEIFDDQFSVERPDGSNFTLKIRSTKLEDSAMYFCAGGGGNTQYFGPGTRLTVL.

This chain links TRBV5-1 with TRBJ1-2; TRBD1 matches at 9 bases. The junction had 5 bases not matched to a gene; V was cut back by 4 bases and J by 4 bases. This CDR3 has 14 residues. Germline CDR1 SGHRS, CDR2 YFSETQ. The CDR3 protein is CASSTGDRAYGYTF. CDR3 nucleotide sequence: TGCGCCAGCAGCACGGGGGACAGGGCCTATGGCTACACCTTC.

This rearrangement joins TRBV5-6 to TRBJ2-7; D is undetermined. Germline-derived CDR1 and CDR2 are SGHDT and YYEEEE. The CDR3 is made up of 12 amino acids. Trimming removed 1 base at V and 3 bases at J, with 5 bases between. CDR3 amino acids: CASSLNYYEQYF. In DNA, the CDR3 is TGTGCCAGCAGCTTGAACTACTACGAGCAGTACTTC.

The genes are TRBV6-1 and TRBJ1-1, with unresolved D. This CDR3 has 12 residues. With 6 bases removed from V and 1 base from J, the gap between germline ends came to 6 bases. Germline CDR1 is MNHNS and CDR2 is SASEGT. The CDR3 region is CASRRQNTEAFF. The CDR3 nucleotides are TGTGCCAGCAGAAGACAGAACACTGAAGCTTTCTTT.

The CDR3 protein is CASSLARPGTDTQYF. The CDR3, as DNA: TGTGCCAGCAGCTTAGCTAGACCGGGGACAGATACGCAGTATTTT. The chain employs TRBV7-2 and TRBJ2-3; TRBD2 might be the D (5 bases). The ends were cut back, 0 bases at V and 3 bases at J, with 10 bases in the middle. There are 15 residues in the CDR3. The germline V gene has CDR1 SGHTA and CDR2 FQGNSA.

V gene TRBV5-4 combines with J gene TRBJ2-7; D gene unclear. CDR1 SGHNT and CDR2 YYREEE come from the germline V gene (reference sequence). Deletions cut 7 bases from V and 2 bases from J, with 13 bases between. The CDR3 loop spans 13 amino acids. The CDR3 sequence is CASRSTETYEQYF. The CDR3 bases are TGTGCCAGCCGGTCCACAGAAACCTACGAGCAGTACTTC.

In its sample, this clone was seen once. V is TRBV27 and J is TRBJ1-6, with 7 bases that match TRBD1. The CDR3 loop spans 16 amino acids. Trimming removed 6 bases from V and 6 bases from J; junction bases left unmatched: 11. From germline, CDR1 is MNHEY and CDR2 SMNVEV (reference sequence). CDR3 sequence: CASRVTGIFFNSPLHF. CDR3 nucleotide sequence: TGTGCCAGCAGGGTGACAGGGATTTTTTTTAATTCACCCCTCCACTTT.

This sequence joins TRBV7-9 and TRBJ2-5, with TRBD2 matching 14 bases. The CDR3 is 15 amino acids. CDR1 and CDR2 from the germline V gene are SEHNR and FQNEAQ (reference sequence). Losses at the gene ends were 7 bases for V and 3 bases for J; bases not matched to a gene: 4. CDR3 residues: CASTLTSGREETQYF. DNA of the CDR3: TGTGCCAGCACCCTGACTAGCGGGAGGGAAGAGACCCAGTACTTC. Complete variable domain (other parts from reference TRBV7-9 and TRBJ2-5): DTGVSQNPRHKITKRGQNVTFRCDPISEHNRLYWYRQTLGQGPEFLTYFQNEAQLEKSRLLSDRFSAERPKGSFSTLEIQRTEQGDSAMYLCASTLTSGREETQYFGPGTRLLVL.

V is TRBV4-1 and J is TRBJ2-1; D not certain. This CDR3 contains 13 residues. Trimming cost V 3 bases and J 12 bases, with 15 bases left between them. Germline CDR1 and CDR2: MGHRA and YSYEKL. The CDR3 bases are TGCGCCAGCAGCCAGGCCACCAATTCGTGGCAGTTCTTC. It specifies CASSQATNSWQFF.

This sequence joins TRBV5-1 and TRBJ2-3, with 14 bases matching TRBD2. Trimming cost V 3 bases and J 2 bases; bases outside gene matches: 2. This CDR3 has 16 residues. Germline V gene lookup returns CDR1 SGHRS and CDR2 YFSETQ. The CDR3 DNA reads as TGCGCCAGCAGCTCGGGACTAGCGGGAGCCACAGATACGCAGTATTTT. This translates into CASSSGLAGATDTQYF.